A single sample gave rise to the 2 T cell receptor beta chains below, sequenced in a study of blood T cell repertoires in COVID-19. TCRdb's copy holds only in-frame clones and misses some; the assay was immunoSEQ multiplex PCR. The sample lists approximately 130,000 clones; 75% to 90% were seen once. The sample comprised peripheral blood. All receptors derive from a human donor in a cohort sampled during active COVID-19.

The chain couples TRBV27 to TRBJ2-7; 8 nucleotides match TRBD1. Germline CDR1 MNHEY, CDR2 SMNVEV (reference sequence). The CDR3 is 13 amino acids. The V and J ends lost 3 bases and 6 bases, in that order; junction bases with no gene match: 4. In nucleotides, the CDR3 is TGTGCCAGCAGTTTTCGGACAGGGTCCGAGCAGTACGTC. This sequence encodes CASSFRTGSEQYV.

This chain connects TRBV6-2 or TRBV6-3 to TRBJ2-5; TRBD1 might be the D (6 bases). V gave up 5 bases and J gave up 2 bases, with 9 bases separating them. This CDR3 is built from 13 residues. Germline lookup yields CDR1 MNHEY and CDR2 SVGEGT. CDR3 bases: TGTGCCAGCAGTCGGGACATTCAAGAGACCCAGTACTTC. It is translated as CASSRDIQETQYF.